This is a list of T cell receptor beta chains from one sample in a study of early T cells in non-severe SARS-CoV-2 infection. TCRdb re-called the 5' RACE reads with MiXCR, one entry per CDR3 protein. The sample contains tens of thousands of distinct CDR3 sequences, about 13% of which appear only once. This specimen consisted of whole blood, obtained at baseline. The receptors were gathered from an adult who was a healthcare worker with PCR-confirmed SARS-CoV-2 infection or an uninfected control (not recorded which). Each CDR3 is given with its conserved first and last residue. A D gene is named only where the DNA matches it firmly. Clone size is stated in some rows and not others, as once, few, many or a class when expanded.

V	D	J	size	CDR3	DNA
TRBV30	.	TRBJ1-1	.	CAVTTHRPEAFF	TGTGCCGTAACAACTCACAGGCCTGAAGCTTTCTTT
TRBV4-2	TRBD1	TRBJ2-6	.	CASSQDRQGNGANVLTF	TGTGCCAGCAGCCAGGATAGACAGGGCAACGGGGCCAACGTCCTGACTTTC
TRBV19	TRBD1	TRBJ2-7	few	CASSPPGTVDSQQYF	TGTGCCAGTAGCCCTCCCGGGACAGTCGACAGCCAGCAGTACTTC
TRBV19	.	TRBJ1-4	.	CASSGGGEKLFF	TGTGCCAGTAGTGGGGGCGGAGAAAAACTGTTTTTT
TRBV25-1	TRBD2	TRBJ2-5	few	CASSRRREVETQYF	TGTGCCAGCAGTAGACGACGGGAGGTAGAGACCCAGTACTTC
TRBV6-1	TRBD2	TRBJ2-7	.	CASVLEGGSRSKKGEQYF	TGTGCCAGCGTCCTAGAGGGCGGGAGTAGGTCCAAGAAGGGCGAGCAGTACTTC
TRBV9	TRBD1	TRBJ2-7	many	CASSAGTGGFYEQYF	TGTGCCAGCAGCGCAGGGACAGGGGGTTTCTACGAGCAGTACTTC
TRBV29-1	.	TRBJ2-1	.	CSVGTSFRNEQFF	TGCAGCGTAGGGACTTCCTTCCGCAATGAGCAGTTCTTC
TRBV19	.	TRBJ2-3	few	CASSIILLPADTQYF	TGTGCCAGTAGTATTATTTTGTTACCGGCTGATACGCAGTATTTT
TRBV7-2	.	TRBJ2-5	many	CASSLALRETQYF	TGTGCCAGCAGCTTAGCGTTAAGAGAGACCCAGTACTTC
TRBV24-1	TRBD2	TRBJ2-1	few	CATSDFQRGRNNEQFF	TGTGCCACCAGTGATTTCCAGCGGGGGAGGAACAATGAGCAGTTCTTC
TRBV7-9	.	TRBJ1-4	few	CASSLREKLFF	TGTGCCAGCAGCCTGCGTGAAAAACTGTTTTTT
TRBV27	TRBD1	TRBJ2-2	many	CASSSDRAGTGELFF	TGTGCCAGCAGTTCCGACAGGGCGGGCACCGGGGAGCTGTTTTTT
TRBV25-1	.	TRBJ2-3	many	CASSATGTPQTQYF	TGTGCCAGCAGTGCCACCGGGACCCCCCAGACGCAGTATTTT
TRBV6-2/TRBV6-3	TRBD2	TRBJ2-1	many	CASSSQLAGNYNEQFF	TGTGCCAGCAGTTCCCAACTAGCGGGAAACTACAATGAGCAGTTCTTC
TRBV5-1	.	TRBJ2-1	few	CASSLAIGTVSSYNEQFF	TGCGCCAGCAGCTTGGCCATCGGGACCGTTAGCTCCTACAATGAGCAGTTCTTC
TRBV7-6	.	TRBJ2-3	.	CASSQTASTDTQYF	TGTGCCAGCAGCCAAACGGCCAGCACAGATACGCAGTATTTT
TRBV7-3	TRBD2	TRBJ2-1	many	CASSLMRTRLYNEQFF	TGTGCCAGCAGCTTAATGCGGACTAGGCTCTACAATGAGCAGTTCTTC
TRBV7-9	.	TRBJ2-5	.	CASSHDWIQETQYF	TGTGCCAGCAGCCATGACTGGATACAAGAGACCCAGTACTTC
TRBV29-1	.	TRBJ1-1	.	CSVENGARADEAFF	TGCAGCGTTGAGAATGGGGCGCGAGCCGATGAAGCTTTCTTT
TRBV7-2	.	TRBJ2-3	many	CASSTGSTDTQYF	TGTGCCAGCAGCACCGGAAGCACAGATACGCAGTATTTT
TRBV14	.	TRBJ2-3	many	CASSQRLSTDTQYF	TGTGCCAGCAGCCAACGGCTAAGCACAGATACGCAGTATTTT
TRBV19	.	TRBJ1-2	few	CASSEQSANYGYTF	TGTGCCAGCTCCGAACAGTCAGCTAACTATGGCTACACCTTC
TRBV6-6	.	TRBJ1-6	.	CASTPGGGSPLHF	TGTGCCAGCACCCCGGGGGGCGGATCACCCCTCCACTTT
TRBV12-3/TRBV12-4	.	TRBJ1-5	few	CASSPDSSNQPQHF	TGTGCCAGCAGTCCGGACAGTAGCAATCAGCCCCAGCATTTT
TRBV29-1	.	TRBJ1-2	.	CSVDAGSWNYGYTF	TGCAGCGTCGACGCAGGATCGTGGAACTATGGCTACACCTTC
TRBV7-9	TRBD1	TRBJ2-7	.	CASSHRDRVSYEQYF	TGTGCCAGCAGCCACCGGGACAGGGTATCCTACGAGCAGTACTTC
TRBV7-9	.	TRBJ2-2	.	CASSLAKNTGELFF	TGTGCCAGCAGCTTAGCGAAGAACACCGGGGAGCTGTTTTTT
TRBV19	.	TRBJ1-5	few	CASSIEGPINQPQHF	TGTGCCAGTAGTATAGAGGGACCGATCAATCAGCCCCAGCATTTT
TRBV7-2	.	TRBJ2-7	.	CASSLVGRSYEQYF	TGTGCCAGCAGCTTAGTCGGCCGGTCCTACGAGCAGTACTTC
TRBV19	.	TRBJ1-2	.	CASSIVGSYGYTF	TGTGCCAGTAGTATAGTAGGCAGCTATGGCTACACCTTC
TRBV4-1	.	TRBJ1-1	.	CASSQAGMGNTEAFF	TGCGCCAGCAGCCAAGCAGGGATGGGGAACACTGAAGCTTTCTTT
TRBV6-5	.	TRBJ2-3	.	CASTPEGHADTQYF	TGTGCCAGCACCCCAGAGGGACATGCAGATACGCAGTATTTT
TRBV7-2	.	TRBJ2-3	few	CASSLASHYTDTQYF	TGTGCCAGCAGCTTAGCAAGTCACTACACAGATACGCAGTATTTT
TRBV18	.	TRBJ1-2	.	CASSPLTENYGYTF	TGTGCCAGCTCACCACTGACTGAAAACTATGGCTACACCTTC
TRBV7-7	.	TRBJ2-7	few	CASSSGRQLDQYEQYF	TGTGCTAGCAGCTCCGGGAGACAGCTGGACCAGTACGAGCAGTACTTC
TRBV7-2	.	TRBJ2-7	.	CASSRTRTSPEQYF	TGTGCCAGCAGCCGGACCCGGACCTCCCCCGAGCAGTACTTC
TRBV11-2	TRBD1	TRBJ2-7	few	CASSLSTGTYEQYF	TGTGCCAGCAGCTTATCGACAGGGACCTACGAGCAGTACTTC
TRBV29-1	.	TRBJ1-2	.	CSVVQARYGYTF	TGCAGCGTTGTGCAAGCCCGCTATGGCTACACCTTC
TRBV29-1	TRBD1	TRBJ1-1	many	CSVEDPLQGRWAF	TGCAGCGTTGAAGATCCCCTACAGGGGCGCTGGGCCTTT
TRBV29-1	TRBD1	TRBJ2-7	many	CSVERDRGYEQYF	TGCAGCGTTGAAAGGGACAGGGGCTACGAGCAGTACTTC
TRBV27	.	TRBJ2-7	few	CASSGGTAYEQYF	TGTGCCAGCAGTGGCGGGACAGCCTACGAGCAGTACTTC
TRBV5-1	TRBD1	TRBJ1-1	many	CASSLEGARTEAFF	TGCGCCAGCAGCTTGGAGGGGGCAAGGACTGAAGCTTTCTTT
TRBV24-1	TRBD1	TRBJ1-4	.	CATSESTGANEKLFF	TGTGCCACCAGTGAATCGACAGGGGCTAATGAAAAACTGTTTTTT
TRBV27	TRBD2	TRBJ2-3	.	CASSFRQRGGPDTQYF	TGTGCCAGCAGTTTCCGACAGCGGGGGGGGCCAGATACGCAGTATTTT
TRBV4-1	.	TRBJ1-1	.	CASSLQDSMNTEAFF	TGCGCCAGCAGCCTACAGGACAGTATGAACACTGAAGCTTTCTTT
TRBV18	.	TRBJ1-2	many	CASSHRQVTLQANYGYTF	TGTGCCAGCTCACACCGACAGGTTACTCTACAAGCTAACTATGGCTACACCTTC
TRBV11-3	.	TRBJ1-6	.	CASSLGRQGLHF	TGTGCCAGCAGCTTGGGACGACAAGGGTTACACTTT
TRBV25-1	.	TRBJ2-1	many	CASSSLGLSTPYNEQFF	TGTGCCAGCAGTAGCCTGGGACTGAGTACTCCCTACAATGAGCAGTTCTTC
TRBV28	.	TRBJ2-1	.	CASSPEYEQFF	TGTGCCAGCAGCCCCGAGTATGAGCAGTTCTTC
TRBV19	.	TRBJ1-5	.	CASTKGSNQPQHF	TGTGCCAGTACAAAGGGGAGCAATCAGCCCCAGCATTTT
TRBV29-1	.	TRBJ2-5	many	CSVQPGQKETQYF	TGCAGCGTTCAACCCGGACAGAAAGAGACCCAGTACTTC
TRBV28	TRBD1	TRBJ1-1	few	CASSPGGGTGRTEAFF	TGTGCCAGCAGCCCAGGGGGGGGGACAGGGCGGACTGAAGCTTTCTTT
TRBV4-1	.	TRBJ2-3	.	CASSQRRTGNTDTQYF	TGCGCCAGCAGCCAAAGACGAACGGGGAACACAGATACGCAGTATTTT
TRBV7-9	.	TRBJ1-1	many	CASSLEPGTNTEAFF	TGTGCCAGCAGCCTAGAACCAGGGACCAACACTGAAGCTTTCTTT
TRBV6-1	.	TRBJ1-4	many	CASSDVGPRSEKLFF	TGTGCCAGCAGTGATGTCGGACCGCGGAGTGAAAAACTGTTTTTT
TRBV10-3	TRBD2	TRBJ2-1	many	CATEPGGRANEQFF	TGTGCCACCGAGCCTGGCGGGAGGGCGAATGAGCAGTTCTTC